Listed below are T cell receptor beta chains from one sample, sequenced in a study of T cell changes during pregnancy in multiple sclerosis. Repertoires were generated with immunoSEQ multiplex PCR, while TCRdb's copy carries only in-frame clones and drops some. The sample records tens of thousands of clones, 90% to 95% being singletons. Sequenced material: CD4+ T cells from peripheral blood mononuclear cells, taken in the third trimester of pregnancy. These receptors came from a female donor in good health, enrolled as a control in a pregnancy study. Both conserved end residues are part of each CDR3. Part of the rows lack a size; the others show once, few, many or a class for expanded clones.

abundance,v_gene,CDR3aa
NA,TRBV4-3,CASSQEPRTPGEQYF
NA,TRBV9,CASGSPSTDTQYF
NA,TRBV2,CASRTEYFNIYEQYF
once,TRBV5-1,CASSLATRQETQYF
NA,TRBV20-1,CSALDSYEQYF
once,TRBV6-5,CASTMGQKNTEAFF
NA,TRBV4-3,CASSQEPRDTEAFF
NA,TRBV10-1,CASITTPVDTEAFF
NA,TRBV30,CAWSAGGAGYTF
NA,TRBV5-6,CASGGNRGHQETQYF
NA,TRBV11-3,CASSLRGASTDTQYF
NA,TRBV7-9,CASSFGTGTPKNQPQHF
once,TRBV5-6,CASSRTSGTDTQYF
NA,TRBV9,CASSVAPWLLTYNSPLHF
NA,TRBV28,CASSLGRANYGYTF
NA,TRBV5-4,CASSLNRANTEAFF
NA,TRBV5-1,CASSLETAYGYTF
NA,TRBV13,CASSDNLAGGGNTIYF
NA,TRBV4-1,CASSQAGQNTEAFF
NA,TRBV6-4,CASSASPNQPQHF
NA,TRBV5-6,CASSRGLQSRGNTIYF
few,TRBV4-2,CASSQDGTRGLANTEAFF
NA,TRBV5-4,CASGPRDRASYNEQFF
NA,TRBV5-4,CASSPQGIAYEQYF
NA,TRBV5-4,CASSLASGQAYEQYF
NA,TRBV7-9,CASSFGGSYNEQFF
once,TRBV19,CASSYQGSGEAFF
once,TRBV15,CATSRDLRGLDPFF
few,TRBV30,CAGHRRSYEQYF
NA,TRBV9,CASSVGQGAFSNQPQHF
NA,TRBV11-1,CAGGGERGGTDTQYF
once,TRBV30,CAWRDKNRGQNIQYF
NA,TRBV4-2,CASSQEPDRAGTGELFF
NA,TRBV5-1,CASSLGPRGGVNTDTQYF
NA,TRBV7-2,CASSLLASGNQPQHF
NA,TRBV7-8,CASSLVRQAPDTQYF
NA,TRBV5-6,CASSRGVSEAFF
NA,TRBV5-6,CASSLGLAGLDTQYF
NA,TRBV10-3,CATFSGVADTQYF
NA,TRBV15,CATSRDLSDRQGDGYTF
NA,TRBV7-2,CASSLNPGATEAFF
once,TRBV6-5,CASRRTVNTEAFF
NA,TRBV6-1,CASSESRGGGYTF
NA,TRBV5-5,CASEENYEQYF
NA,TRBV9,CASSVGAGAREQYF
NA,TRBV19,CASSIAPPDRYEAFF
NA,TRBV4-1,CASSQDPQGPNYGYTF
NA,TRBV6-1,CASSEFRDGEQYF
NA,TRBV11-1,CASRTGGPGTGELFF
once,TRBV18,CASHAGVGTYEQYF
NA,TRBV19,CASSIASGGTGSYNEQFF
once,TRBV7-2,CASSLSGIGDQPQHF
NA,TRBV19,CASSPRSWRDGYTF
NA,TRBV25-1,CASSSRQGLGETQYF
NA,TRBV7-3,CASSSGLNTGELFF
NA,TRBV25-1,CASSPQGDVKKLFF